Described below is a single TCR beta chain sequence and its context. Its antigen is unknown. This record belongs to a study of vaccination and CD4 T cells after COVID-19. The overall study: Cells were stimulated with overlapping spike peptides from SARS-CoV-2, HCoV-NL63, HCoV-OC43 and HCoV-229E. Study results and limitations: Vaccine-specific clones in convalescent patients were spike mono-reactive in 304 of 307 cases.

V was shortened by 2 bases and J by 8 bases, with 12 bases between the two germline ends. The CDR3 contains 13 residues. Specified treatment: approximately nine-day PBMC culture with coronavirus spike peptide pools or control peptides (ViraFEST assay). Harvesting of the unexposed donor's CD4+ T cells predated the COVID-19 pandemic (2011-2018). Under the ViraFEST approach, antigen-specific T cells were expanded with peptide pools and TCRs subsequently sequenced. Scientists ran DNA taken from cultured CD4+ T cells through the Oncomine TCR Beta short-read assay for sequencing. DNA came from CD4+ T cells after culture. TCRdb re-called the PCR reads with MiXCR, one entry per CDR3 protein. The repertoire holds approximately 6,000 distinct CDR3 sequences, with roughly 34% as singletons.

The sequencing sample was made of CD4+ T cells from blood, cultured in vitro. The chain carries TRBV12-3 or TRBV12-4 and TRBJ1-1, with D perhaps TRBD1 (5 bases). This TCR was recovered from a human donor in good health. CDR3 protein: CASSLTGRGEAFF. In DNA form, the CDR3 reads TGTGCCAGCAGTTTAACAGGACGGGGAGAAGCTTTCTTT.